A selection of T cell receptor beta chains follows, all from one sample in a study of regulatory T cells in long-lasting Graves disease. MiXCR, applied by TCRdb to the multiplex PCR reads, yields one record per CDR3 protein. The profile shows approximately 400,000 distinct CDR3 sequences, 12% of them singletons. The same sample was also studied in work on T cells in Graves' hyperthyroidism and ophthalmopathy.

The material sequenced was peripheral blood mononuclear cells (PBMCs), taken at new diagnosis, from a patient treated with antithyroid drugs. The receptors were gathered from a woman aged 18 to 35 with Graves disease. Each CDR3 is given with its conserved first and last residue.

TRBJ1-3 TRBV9 CASSTLPGIVRGNTIYF
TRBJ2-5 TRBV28 CASRPGTSGKSPETQYF
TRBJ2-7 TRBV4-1 CASSQDTLAGATYEQYF
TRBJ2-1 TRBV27 CASRLPLTSGSFEQFF
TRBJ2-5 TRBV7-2 CASRPSGGGETQYF
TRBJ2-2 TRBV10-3 CAIMAGTGELFF
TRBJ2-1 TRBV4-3 CASSRFLPGLTYNEQFF
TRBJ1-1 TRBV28 CASSLWASGGTEAFF
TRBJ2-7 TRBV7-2 CASSSPPPGQGSSAYEQYF
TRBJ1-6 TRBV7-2 CASSLRSRSSYNSPLHF
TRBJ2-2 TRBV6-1 CASDSDTGELFF
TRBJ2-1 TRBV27 CASQLAPYNEQFF
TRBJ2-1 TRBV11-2 CASSFSSGSEQFF
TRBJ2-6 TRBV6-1 CASRPGQSSGANVLTF
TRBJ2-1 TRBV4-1 CASSHLAGETYNEQFF
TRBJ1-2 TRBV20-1 CSARVAGANYGYTF
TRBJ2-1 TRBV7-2 CASSLEEVAWYNEQFF
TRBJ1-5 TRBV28 CASSNNVGLLNQPQHF
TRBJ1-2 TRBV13 CASSLSRQGSDYGYTF
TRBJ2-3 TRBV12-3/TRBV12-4 CASSSRDPRTDTQYF
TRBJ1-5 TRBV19 CASWHGGVSNQPQHF
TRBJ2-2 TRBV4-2 CASSQKEGAGTGELFF
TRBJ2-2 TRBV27 CASSPGWTGELFF
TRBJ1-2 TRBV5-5 CASTRGFGVVYGYTF
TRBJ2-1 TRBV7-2 CASSLASGTYNEQFF
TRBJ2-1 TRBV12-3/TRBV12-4 CASSLTSGRDNEQFF
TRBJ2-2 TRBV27 CASRLAGTNTGELFF
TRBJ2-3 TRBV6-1 CACQQNLGDTQYF
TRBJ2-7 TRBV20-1 CSARKTGSYEQYF
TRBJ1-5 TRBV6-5 CASSSTRAQHF
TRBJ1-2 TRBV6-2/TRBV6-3 CASSYFRQYGYTF
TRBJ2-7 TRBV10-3 CAISGEGGSSYEQYF
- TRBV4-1 CASRLTRDSSYEQYF
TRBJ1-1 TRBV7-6 CASTPLMMGDTEAFF
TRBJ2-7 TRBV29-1 CSVGGTLGDEQYF
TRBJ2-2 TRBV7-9 CASSLEGVFGELFF
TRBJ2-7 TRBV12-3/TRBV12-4 CASWGTYEQYF
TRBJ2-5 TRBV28 CASTSYGTEHQETQYF